Listed here are 31 T cell receptor beta chains from one sample, sequenced in a study of control samples from healthy donors and cancer patients. Only in-frame clones appear in the TCRdb table, and some are missing; sequencing was by immunoSEQ multiplex PCR. The sample contains under 70,000 clones, 88% of which appear only once. The sample taken for sequencing was blood. All receptors come from a man between 50 and 59 years old in good health.

This clone was found once. J is TRBJ2-7 and V is TRBV24-1, with 7 bases lining up with TRBD2. J lost 3 bases, V lost 2 bases, and 6 bases had no gene match. CDR1 and CDR2 (germline): KGHDR, SFDVKD. The CDR3 loop spans 15 amino acids. This CDR3 is CATSDSSGMGYEQYF. The CDR3 DNA reads TGTGCCACCAGTGATTCCAGCGGGATGGGCTACGAGCAGTACTTC.

This clone was seen just once. This chain joins TRBV5-1 and TRBJ2-7, with D possibly being TRBD2 (5 bases). CDR3 length equals 12 residues. CDR1 and CDR2 (germline): SGHRS, YFSETQ. Trimming shortened V by 7 bases and J by 3 bases, and 11 bases separated the two germline ends. This CDR3 is CASGLEGYEQYF. The CDR3 region has the DNA TGCGCCAGCGGTCTAGAGGGCTACGAGCAGTACTTC.

This sequence joins TRBV27 and TRBJ2-7, with 8 nucleotides matching TRBD2. The CDR3 has 12 amino acids. Germline loops: CDR1 MNHEY, CDR2 SMNVEV (reference sequence). After removal of 8 bases from V and 5 bases from J, the junction contained 5 bases not matched to a gene. CDR3 nucleotide sequence: TGTGCCAGCGCGGGAGGATTCAACGAGCAGTACTTC. Protein sequence: CASAGGFNEQYF.

The V call is TRBV21-1, the J call TRBJ1-2; TRBD1, the D gene given by the table, was not confirmed from the DNA. TRBV21-1 is given as a pseudogene. The CDR3 is 16 amino acids. The CDR3 nucleotides read TGTGCCAGCAGCCCGGGTGGGACAGATTCTAACTATGGCTACACCTTC. Translating gives CASSPGGTDSNYGYTF.

The CDR3 region has the DNA TGTGCCAGCAGCCTACTTTTGACGACAGGGGGCGCCGGCTATGGCTACACCTTC. Its translation is CASSLLLTTGGAGYGYTF. This sequence joins TRBV7-9 and TRBJ1-2; the match to TRBD1 covers 10 bases. The CDR3 sequence is 18 residues long. V lost 5 bases and J lost 4; bases outside the gene matches: 16. Germline lookup yields CDR1 SEHNR and CDR2 FQNEAQ (reference sequence).

V usage is TRBV3-1 (or the pseudogene TRBV3-2) and J usage is TRBJ2-7, with 9 bases matching TRBD2. The junction had 5 bases not matched to a gene; V was cut back by 4 bases and J by 4 bases. The CDR3 has 14 residues. The V gene's germline CDR1 is LGHDT and CDR2 YNNKEL (reference sequence). CDR3 coding DNA: TGTGCCAGCAGCCTTAGCGGGAGCGGATACGAGCAGTACTTC. Translation: CASSLSGSGYEQYF.

The CDR3 loop is CAISAGKETQYF. CDR3 sequence (DNA): TGTGCCATCAGTGCAGGCAAAGAGACCCAGTACTTC. This chain joins TRBV10-3 and TRBJ2-5, with D unclear. The V and J ends lost 4 bases and 3 bases respectively, with 6 bases between them. CDR3 length equals 12 residues. Per the germline V gene, CDR1 is ENHRY and CDR2 is SYGVKD.

This clone turned up a few times. The gene calls are TRBV28 and TRBJ2-2; unclear D gene. V lost 3 bases and J 1 base, leaving 6 bases between the germline ends. Germline loops: CDR1 MDHEN, CDR2 SYDVKM. This CDR3 region has 14 residues. The CDR3 reads CASSFTVNTGELFF. The CDR3 DNA follows: TGTGCCAGCAGTTTTACGGTGAACACCGGGGAGCTGTTTTTT.

The chain has TRBV2 and TRBJ2-1, with 11 bases matching TRBD2. Germline values: CDR1 SNHLY, CDR2 FYNNEI. The trim removed 3 bases at V and 5 bases at J, leaving 6 bases unmatched. The CDR3 length is 16 residues. CDR3 amino acids: CASSEGLADIDNEQFF. The DNA of the CDR3 is TGTGCCAGCAGTGAGGGACTAGCGGACATCGACAATGAGCAGTTCTTC.

J is TRBJ1-5 and V is TRBV5-6; TRBD1 is a possible D gene (6 bases). V was shortened by 4 bases and J by 4 bases, with 12 bases between the two germline ends. This CDR3 is built from 14 residues. CDR1 is SGHDT, CDR2 YYEEEE, per germline. The DNA of the CDR3 is TGTGCCAGCAGCAGAATCCAGGGGAATCAGCCCCAGCATTTT. This gives the protein CASSRIQGNQPQHF.

The chain recombines TRBV13 with TRBJ2-1; D is perhaps TRBD1 or TRBD2 (5 bases each). The CDR3 loop spans 13 amino acids. Germline V gives CDR1 PRHDT, CDR2 FYEKMQ (reference sequence). V was shortened by 4 bases and J by 4 bases, with 8 bases between the two germline ends. The CDR3: CASSSEGYNEQFF. In DNA form, the CDR3 reads TGTGCCAGCAGCTCAGAGGGGTACAATGAGCAGTTCTTC.

The chain carries TRBV18 and TRBJ2-2, with TRBD1 identical over 7 bases. V gave up 2 bases and J gave up 5 bases; unmatched junction bases: 2. CDR1 is KGHSH, CDR2 LQKENI, per germline. This CDR3 is 14 amino acids long. CDR3 protein: CASSPLQGTGELFF. The CDR3 DNA follows: TGTGCCAGCTCACCATTACAGGGGACCGGGGAGCTGTTTTTT. The full variable domain, with the rest looked up from reference TRBV18 and TRBJ2-2, is NAGVMQNPRHLVRRRGQEARLRCSPMKGHSHVYWYRQLPEEGLKFMVYLQKENIIDESGMPKERFSAEFPKEGPSILRIQQVVRGDSAAYFCASSPLQGTGELFFGEGSRLTVL.

This clone came up once. The V gene is TRBV9, the J gene TRBJ2-2; D may be TRBD2 (5 bases). The CDR3 loop spans 16 amino acids. The V and J ends lost 4 bases and 0 bases respectively, with 13 bases between them. Per the germline V gene, CDR1 is SGDLS and CDR2 is YYNGEE. The CDR3, as DNA: TGTGCCAGCAGCACCCGTAGAGGGTCGAACACCGGGGAGCTGTTTTTT. It yields the protein CASSTRRGSNTGELFF.

This CDR3 is CASSYKGTGGNTEAFF. The DNA of the CDR3 is TGTGCCAGCAGTTACAAGGGGACAGGGGGCAACACTGAAGCTTTCTTT. The genes are TRBV6-5 and TRBJ1-1; TRBD1 aligns across 12 bases. V trimming: 2 bases; J trimming: 2 bases; junction bases outside the gene matches: 3. The length of the CDR3 is 16 residues. Germline V gives CDR1 MNHEY, CDR2 SVGAGI.

The CDR3 sequence: CASSLWGVQNNSPLHF. The CDR3 region has the DNA TGTGCCAGCAGCCTCTGGGGGGTCCAGAATAATTCACCCCTCCACTTT. V and J are TRBV7-3 and TRBJ1-6; D might be TRBD1 (5 bases). V was pared by 5 bases and J by 5 bases, with 16 bases between. The CDR3 is made up of 16 amino acids. Germline CDR1 SGHTA, CDR2 FQGTGA.

V gene TRBV15 combines with J gene TRBJ2-7; 7 bases agree with TRBD2. The V gene's germline CDR1 is LNHNV and CDR2 YYDKDF (reference sequence). V lost 4 bases to trimming and J lost 4 bases; unmatched junction nucleotides: 4. The CDR3 is made up of 13 amino acids. CDR3: CATSKGEGYEQYF. In nucleotides, the CDR3 is TGTGCCACCAGCAAAGGGGAGGGGTACGAGCAGTACTTC.

In this sample, this clone turned up once. The chain carries TRBV19 and TRBJ1-4; D gene uncertain. The germline V gene encodes CDR1 LNHDA and CDR2 SQIVND (reference sequence). V was pared by 1 base and J by 7 bases, with 10 bases between. The CDR3 runs 14 residues. The CDR3 loop reads CASSIGSVGEKLFF. DNA of the CDR3: TGTGCCAGTAGTATAGGGAGCGTGGGTGAAAAACTGTTTTTT.

J is TRBJ1-2 and V is TRBV7-9; 10 bases align to TRBD1. Germline lookup yields CDR1 SEHNR and CDR2 FQNEAQ (reference sequence). CDR3 length: 15 amino acids. The V segment lost 4 bases and the J segment 4 bases; nucleotides outside the gene matches: 6. CDR3 nucleotides: TGTGCCAGCAGCTCCCCAAGACAGGGGGCCTATGGCTACACCTTC. As protein: CASSSPRQGAYGYTF.

CDR3 amino acids: CATSDFPPRTGVSSPASYEQYF. For the CDR3, the DNA is TGTGCCACCAGTGATTTCCCCCCGAGGACAGGGGTATCAAGTCCCGCGTCCTACGAGCAGTACTTC. The genes are TRBV24-1 and TRBJ2-7; 9 bases are a match to TRBD1. CDR3 length: 22 amino acids. Germline V gives CDR1 KGHDR, CDR2 SFDVKD. Germline trimming cut 1 base from V and 1 base from J; bases unmatched to any gene: 22.

This clone turned up a few times. The chain uses TRBV4-1 and TRBJ2-7; no reliable D call. V was clipped by 0 bases and J by 3 bases, with 12 bases between them. Germline CDR1 reads MGHRA; CDR2 reads YSYEKL. The CDR3 spans 15 residues. The CDR3 bases are TGCGCCAGCAGCCAAGATGTAGCCGGGTACTACGAGCAGTACTTC. The encoded protein is CASSQDVAGYYEQYF.

V and J are TRBV9 and TRBJ1-3; 7 bases agree with TRBD1. The ends lost 6 bases at V and 0 bases at J; junction bases unmatched: 6. Germline V CDR1 and CDR2: SGDLS, YYNGEE. This CDR3 contains 15 residues. CDR3 sequence reads: CASTRQGDSGNTIYF. For the CDR3, the DNA is TGTGCCAGCACCCGACAGGGAGACTCTGGAAACACCATATATTTT.

This chain uses TRBV29-1 with TRBJ2-2; TRBD2 aligns across 11 bases. The CDR3 extends over 12 amino acids. V was pared by 6 bases and J by 6 bases, with 0 bases of the junction left unmatched. Germline CDR1 reads SQVTM; CDR2 reads ANQGSEA. The CDR3 coding sequence is TGCAGCGTGGGACTAGCGGCCGGGGAGCTGTTTTTT. As protein: CSVGLAAGELFF.

The chain is built from TRBV13 and TRBJ2-1; D call uncertain. The V and J ends lost 8 bases and 1 base respectively, with 15 bases between them. Germline values: CDR1 PRHDT, CDR2 FYEKMQ (reference sequence). This CDR3 contains 15 residues. The CDR3 spells CASRSVAESYNEQFF. CDR3 DNA: TGTGCCAGCCGGTCCGTGGCAGAGTCCTACAATGAGCAGTTCTTC. Using reference TRBV13 and TRBJ2-1 for the parts outside the CDR3, the full variable domain is AAGVIQSPRHLIKEKRETATLKCYPIPRHDTVYWYQQGPGQDPQFLISFYEKMQSDKGSIPDRFSAQQFSDYHSELNMSSLELGDSALYFCASRSVAESYNEQFFGPGTRLTVL.

The chain joins TRBV6-6 to TRBJ1-3, with 7 bases aligning to TRBD1. CDR1 MNHNY and CDR2 SVGAGI come from the germline V gene (reference sequence). The CDR3 contains 14 residues. With V trimmed by 6 bases and J by 5 bases, 7 bases remained unmatched. CDR3 region: CASRTGEGRNTIYF. The CDR3 coding sequence is TGTGCCAGCAGAACAGGGGAAGGACGAAACACCATATATTTT.

This clone was seen just once. The V and J genes are TRBV30 and TRBJ2-2, with D perhaps TRBD1 (6 bases). Germline V gene data show CDR1 as GTSNPN and CDR2 as SVGIG (reference sequence). V was pared by 3 bases and J by 3 bases, with 17 bases between. The CDR3 has 16 residues. In nucleotides, the CDR3 is TGTGCCTGGAGGGCGGGTGGCAGGGGCTACACCGGGGAGCTGTTTTTT. As protein: CAWRAGGRGYTGELFF.

The J gene is TRBJ1-5, the V gene TRBV28; D is possibly TRBD1 (5 bases). The germline V gene has CDR1 MDHEN and CDR2 SYDVKM. The CDR3 spans 12 residues. V lost 10 bases to trimming and J lost 11 bases, with 18 bases between them. CDR3 nucleotide sequence: TGTGCCACCACGAGGGGCCCCTTGGCCCAGCATTTT. Residues: CATTRGPLAQHF. Looking up the rest from reference TRBV28 and TRBJ1-5 gives the full variable domain: DVKVTQSSRYLVKRTGEKVFLECVQDMDHENMFWYRQDPGLGLRLIYFSYDVKMKEKGDIPEGYSVSREKKERFSLILESASTNQTSMYLCATTRGPLAQHFGDGTRLSIL.

The genes are TRBV11-2 and TRBJ2-7, with D unclear. The CDR3 sequence is 15 residues long. The germline V gene encodes CDR1 SGHAT and CDR2 FQNNGV. Trimming took off 5 bases at V and 2 bases at J, with 16 bases between the two ends. CDR3 in amino acids: CASSRPPVGPYEQYF. CDR3 nucleotides: TGTGCCAGCAGCCGACCTCCGGTCGGACCCTACGAGCAGTACTTC.

The chain employs TRBV5-1 and TRBJ2-7; D may be TRBD2 (6 bases). The CDR3 covers 15 residues. Looked up from germline, CDR1 is SGHRS and CDR2 is YFSETQ. V lost 4 bases and J lost 3, with 17 bases in between. Written as DNA, the CDR3 is TGCGCCAGCAGCCGTGGAGGAGGGGTTCGCTACGAGCAGTACTTC. Amino acids: CASSRGGGVRYEQYF.

The chain couples TRBV10-2 to TRBJ1-1; TRBD1 agrees at 7 bases. There are 16 residues in the CDR3. V was pared by 0 bases and J by 4 bases, with 8 bases of the junction left unmatched. CDR1 is WSHSY and CDR2 is SAAADI in the germline V gene. The CDR3 sequence: CASSESTGWMGTEAFF. CDR3 bases: TGCGCCAGCAGTGAGTCGACAGGGTGGATGGGCACTGAAGCTTTCTTT.

A single count supports this clone. The V gene is TRBV4-3, the J gene TRBJ1-1, with D possibly TRBD1 on 5 matching bases. Per the germline V gene, CDR1 is LGHNA and CDR2 is YSLEER. This CDR3 is 14 amino acids long. V lost 0 bases to trimming and J lost 3 bases, with 8 bases between them. CDR3 sequence reads: CASSQDRQHTEAFF. As DNA, the CDR3 is TGCGCCAGCAGCCAAGATAGACAGCACACTGAAGCTTTCTTT.

The chain carries TRBV6-5 and TRBJ2-7, with 7 nucleotides matching TRBD1. Trimming at V came to 2 bases and at J to 2 bases, leaving 3 bases not matched to a gene. In germline, CDR1 is MNHEY, CDR2 SVGAGI. CDR3 size: 14 residues. In nucleotides, the CDR3 is TGTGCCAGCAGTTACGGGCAGGGGGCCTACGAGCAGTACTTC. This gives the protein CASSYGQGAYEQYF.